The rows below give T cell receptor beta chains drawn from one sample of a study of monozygotic twins with inflammatory bowel disease. TCRdb processed the 5' RACE reads again and assigns one entry to each CDR3 protein, with no DNA. Its table records approximately 400,000 distinct CDR3 sequences. The sample comprised blood. The source of these receptors is a human donor with ulcerative colitis or Crohn's disease, or a healthy co-twin of an affected twin (not recorded which). CDR3s include the opening cysteine and the closing phenylalanine or tryptophan.

V: TRBV7-9
J: TRBJ1-3
CDR3: CASSFGNRGTGNTIYF

V: TRBV20-1
J: TRBJ1-5
CDR3: CSALKFKGSNQPQHF

V: TRBV6-5
J: TRBJ2-3
CDR3: CASSYSGGATDTQYF

V: TRBV19
J: TRBJ2-2
CDR3: CASSIPELELFF

V: TRBV5-1
J: TRBJ1-2
CDR3: CASSLDPRNGYTF

V: TRBV2
J: TRBJ1-5
CDR3: CASSDGIGSNQPQHF

V: TRBV18
J: TRBJ1-4
CDR3: CASSAATRTINEKLFF

V: TRBV29-1
J: TRBJ1-5
CDR3: CSVEETGIGPQHF

V: TRBV5-1
J: TRBJ2-1
CDR3: CASSLDIGSTYNEQFF

V: TRBV29-1
J: TRBJ1-1
CDR3: CSVPGQTNTEAFF

V: TRBV7-2
J: TRBJ2-2
CDR3: CASSLLVTSVTGELFF

V: TRBV5-8
J: TRBJ1-2
CDR3: CASSLGLEAGYGYTF

V: TRBV7-9
J: TRBJ1-6
CDR3: CASSEDRGKPLHF

V: TRBV11-2
J: TRBJ2-3
CDR3: CASSFQRGASDTQYF

V: TRBV19
J: TRBJ1-1
CDR3: CARGREGNTEAFF

V: TRBV5-1
J: TRBJ2-5
CDR3: CASSLVPAGLNQETQYF

V: TRBV7-9
J: TRBJ2-7
CDR3: CASSSRDREVEYF

V: TRBV7-2
J: TRBJ2-2
CDR3: CASSLLAGGRTGELFF

V: TRBV7-8
J: TRBJ2-7
CDR3: CASSLGGWGTEVRYEQYF

V: TRBV5-4
J: TRBJ2-2
CDR3: CASSLDSRYSGELFF

V: TRBV7-6
J: TRBJ1-6
CDR3: CASSLEAGYNSPLHF

V: TRBV15
J: TRBJ2-7
CDR3: CATSDRASGYEQYF

V: TRBV5-1
J: TRBJ2-6
CDR3: CASSPVLDSSGANVLTF

V: TRBV25-1
J: TRBJ1-4
CDR3: CASSGLGGEKLFF

V: TRBV12-3/TRBV12-4
J: TRBJ2-7
CDR3: CASSSGQGPYEQYF

V: TRBV5-1
J: TRBJ2-1
CDR3: CASSFLAGGFNEQFF

V: TRBV7-2
J: TRBJ2-1
CDR3: CASSSVGESYNEQFF

V: TRBV21-1
J: TRBJ2-7
CDR3: CASSKVLVVGQTDSYEQYF

V: TRBV13
J: TRBJ2-3
CDR3: CASSTRTRTDTQYF

V: TRBV20-1
J: TRBJ2-1
CDR3: CSSFGGLGYNEQFF

V: TRBV7-2
J: TRBJ1-3
CDR3: CASSQGLRGSGNTIYF

V: TRBV7-3
J: TRBJ2-2
CDR3: CASSLGIGELFF

V: TRBV9
J: TRBJ2-2
CDR3: CASSVGALLTGGELFF

V: TRBV20-1
J: TRBJ2-1
CDR3: CSARDPGGPYNEQFF

V: TRBV27
J: TRBJ1-2
CDR3: CASSSTDVLNYGYTF

V: TRBV20-1
J: TRBJ2-4
CDR3: CSARDNAGGDIQYF

V: TRBV7-2
J: TRBJ1-1
CDR3: CASSPRQVLNTEAFF

V: TRBV20-1
J: TRBJ2-3
CDR3: CSASGRAYDDTQYF

V: TRBV7-8
J: TRBJ2-1
CDR3: CASSLGTVTKKSSYNEQFF